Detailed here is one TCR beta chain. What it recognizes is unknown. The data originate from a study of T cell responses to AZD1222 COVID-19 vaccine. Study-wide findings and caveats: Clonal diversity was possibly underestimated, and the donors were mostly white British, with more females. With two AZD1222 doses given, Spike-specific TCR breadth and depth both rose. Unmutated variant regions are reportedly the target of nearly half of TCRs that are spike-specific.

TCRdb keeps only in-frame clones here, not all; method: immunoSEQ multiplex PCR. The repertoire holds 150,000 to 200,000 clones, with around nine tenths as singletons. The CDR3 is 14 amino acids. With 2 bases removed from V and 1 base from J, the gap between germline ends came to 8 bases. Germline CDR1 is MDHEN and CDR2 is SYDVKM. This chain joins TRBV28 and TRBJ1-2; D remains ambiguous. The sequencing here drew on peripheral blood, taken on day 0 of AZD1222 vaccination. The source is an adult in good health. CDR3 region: CASSLSQDNYGYTF. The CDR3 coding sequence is TGTGCCAGCAGTTTAAGCCAGGATAACTATGGCTACACCTTC.